These T cell receptor beta chains were read from a single sample in a study of chemoradiotherapy in HPV16-positive cancers. Sequencing used immunoSEQ multiplex PCR; TCRdb keeps in-frame clones, though not all of them. The table has approximately 9,000 clones, approximately 84% seen once; the top ten hold 2% to 3%. The specimen was blood, collected from a patient who underwent chemoradiotherapy. The receptors here all came from a human donor with HPV-associated anogenital cancer. CDR3s include the opening cysteine and the closing phenylalanine or tryptophan. D genes are given only for firm matches. The listing skips clone size in some rows; elsewhere it reads once, few, many or a size class.

V,length,J,size,D,CDR3,DNA
TRBV29-1,13,TRBJ2-5,.,.,CSVAEAGQGTQYF,TGCAGCGTTGCGGAGGCAGGTCAAGGGACCCAGTACTTC
TRBV19,12,TRBJ2-7,.,.,CASSIAGYEQYF,TGTGCCAGTAGTATAGCAGGATACGAGCAGTACTTC
TRBV10-1,15,TRBJ2-2,.,TRBD1,CASSDSDRDAGELFF,TGCGCCAGCAGTGATTCGGACAGGGATGCCGGGGAGCTGTTTTTT
TRBV5-1,15,TRBJ2-5,.,TRBD1,CASKRRTGGLETQYF,TGCGCCAGCAAGAGGAGGACAGGGGGGCTTGAGACCCAGTACTTC
TRBV6-6,14,TRBJ2-7,.,TRBD2,CASLTGLAGGEQYF,TGTGCCAGCCTAACGGGACTAGCGGGCGGCGAGCAGTACTTC
TRBV16,15,TRBJ1-6,.,.,CASSQSAVRGSPLHF,TGTGCCAGCAGCCAATCAGCAGTAAGGGGTTCACCCCTCCACTTT
TRBV6-1,14,TRBJ1-1,few,.,CASSEGSRVTEAFF,TGTGCCAGCAGTGAGGGCAGTAGGGTCACTGAAGCTTTCTTT
TRBV6-1,15,TRBJ1-1,.,.,CASSGSRGADTEAFF,TGTGCCAGCAGCGGAAGCCGGGGTGCGGACACTGAAGCTTTCTTT
TRBV6-5,14,TRBJ1-1,.,.,CASSSPGADTEAFF,TGTGCCAGCAGTTCGCCCGGGGCCGACACTGAAGCTTTCTTT
TRBV9,14,TRBJ1-6,few,.,CASSVEGVNSPLHF,TGTGCCAGCAGCGTAGAAGGGGTTAATTCACCCCTCCACTTT
TRBV18,15,TRBJ1-5,once,.,CASSPPSSGRQPQHF,TGTGCCAGCTCACCACCGTCCTCGGGAAGGCAGCCCCAGCATTTT
TRBV2,16,TRBJ2-7,once,.,CASSEGGTGESYEQYF,TGTGCCAGCAGTGAAGGCGGGACCGGCGAGTCCTACGAGCAGTACTTC
TRBV6-5,14,TRBJ2-7,once,TRBD2,CASRGGGSSYEQYF,TGTGCCAGCAGAGGCGGGGGAAGCTCCTACGAGCAGTACTTC
TRBV13,15,TRBJ2-1,.,.,CASSLAGEVYNEQFF,TGTGCCAGCAGCTTAGCAGGGGAAGTCTACAATGAGCAGTTCTTC
TRBV19,13,TRBJ2-3,.,.,CASRDSNTDTQYF,TGTGCCAGTAGGGACTCCAACACAGATACGCAGTATTTT